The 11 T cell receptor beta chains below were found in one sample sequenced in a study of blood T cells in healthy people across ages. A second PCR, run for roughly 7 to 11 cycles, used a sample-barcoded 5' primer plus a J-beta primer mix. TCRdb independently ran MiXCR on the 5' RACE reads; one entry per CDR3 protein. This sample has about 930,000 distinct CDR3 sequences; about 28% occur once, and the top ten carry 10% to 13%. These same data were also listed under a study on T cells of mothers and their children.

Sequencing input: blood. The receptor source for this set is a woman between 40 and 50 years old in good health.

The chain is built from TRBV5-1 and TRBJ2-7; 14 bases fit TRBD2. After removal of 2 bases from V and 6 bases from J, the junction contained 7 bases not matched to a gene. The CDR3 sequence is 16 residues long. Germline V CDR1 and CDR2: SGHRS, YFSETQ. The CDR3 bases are TGCGCCAGCAGCTTTGGACTAGCGGGGGGCCCAAGCGAGCAGTACTTC. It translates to CASSFGLAGGPSEQYF. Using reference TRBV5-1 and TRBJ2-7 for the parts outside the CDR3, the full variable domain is KAGVTQTPRYLIKTRGQQVTLSCSPISGHRSVSWYQQTPGQGLQFLFEYFSETQRNKGNFPGRFSGRQFSNSRSEMNVSTLELGDSALYLCASSFGLAGGPSEQYFGPGTRLTVT.

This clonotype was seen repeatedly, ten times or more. The CDR3 loop is CASTLPGTGGFGEKLFF. CDR3 DNA sequence: TGTGCCAGCACCCTACCCGGGACAGGGGGTTTTGGAGAAAAACTGTTTTTT. The chain carries TRBV6-6 and TRBJ1-4; TRBD1 matches 11 bases. V was clipped by 7 bases and J by 8 bases; unmatched bases: 15. This CDR3 region has 17 residues. Germline V gene sequence: CDR1 MNHNY, CDR2 SVGAGI (reference sequence).

The CDR3 loop is CASSVDGGEETQYF. CDR3 nucleotides: TGTGCCAGCAGCGTAGACGGAGGAGAAGAGACCCAGTACTTC. The rearrangement joins TRBV9 to TRBJ2-5; a possible D gene is TRBD2 (5 bases). Trimming stripped 0 bases from V and 3 bases from J, with 9 bases between. The CDR3 spans 14 residues. The V gene's germline CDR1 is SGDLS and CDR2 YYNGEE.

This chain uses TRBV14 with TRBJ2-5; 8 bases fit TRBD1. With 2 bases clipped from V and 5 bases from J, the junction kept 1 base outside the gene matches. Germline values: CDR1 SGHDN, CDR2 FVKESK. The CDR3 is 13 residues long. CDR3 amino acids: CASSQNRGETQYF. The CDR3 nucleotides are TGTGCCAGCAGCCAAAACAGGGGGGAGACCCAGTACTTC.

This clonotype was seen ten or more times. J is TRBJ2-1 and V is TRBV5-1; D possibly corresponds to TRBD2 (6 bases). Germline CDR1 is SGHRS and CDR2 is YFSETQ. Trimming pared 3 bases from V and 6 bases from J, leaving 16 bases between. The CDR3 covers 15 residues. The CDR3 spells CASSWRLDAGNEQFF. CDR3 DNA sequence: TGCGCCAGCAGCTGGAGACTAGACGCGGGCAATGAGCAGTTCTTC.

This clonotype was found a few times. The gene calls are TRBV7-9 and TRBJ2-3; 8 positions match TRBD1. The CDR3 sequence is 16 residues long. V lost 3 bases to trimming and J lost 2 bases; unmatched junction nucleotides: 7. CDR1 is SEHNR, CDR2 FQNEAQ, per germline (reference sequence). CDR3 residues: CASSFAGQDTTDTQYF. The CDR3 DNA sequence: TGTGCCAGCAGCTTCGCGGGACAGGACACCACAGATACGCAGTATTTT.

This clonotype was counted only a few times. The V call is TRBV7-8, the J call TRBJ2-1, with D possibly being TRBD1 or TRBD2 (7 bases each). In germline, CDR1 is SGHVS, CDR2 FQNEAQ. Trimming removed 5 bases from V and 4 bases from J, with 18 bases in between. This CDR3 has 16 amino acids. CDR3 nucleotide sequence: TGTGCCAGCAGCGTTAACAGGGGCGGGGGTTACAATGAGCAGTTCTTC. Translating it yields CASSVNRGGGYNEQFF.

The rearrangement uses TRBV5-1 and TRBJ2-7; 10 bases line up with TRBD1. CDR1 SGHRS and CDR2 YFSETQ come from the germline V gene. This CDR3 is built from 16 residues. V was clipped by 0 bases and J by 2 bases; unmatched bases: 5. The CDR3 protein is CASSLGDRGTTYEQYF. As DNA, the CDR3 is TGCGCCAGCAGCTTGGGGGACAGGGGAACAACCTACGAGCAGTACTTC.

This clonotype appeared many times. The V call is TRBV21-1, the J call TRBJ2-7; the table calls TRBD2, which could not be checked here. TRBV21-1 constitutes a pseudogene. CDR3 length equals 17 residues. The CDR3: CASSKKTRRDYAGEQYF. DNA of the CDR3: TGTGCCAGCAGCAAAAAAACCCGAAGGGATTATGCGGGTGAGCAGTACTTC.

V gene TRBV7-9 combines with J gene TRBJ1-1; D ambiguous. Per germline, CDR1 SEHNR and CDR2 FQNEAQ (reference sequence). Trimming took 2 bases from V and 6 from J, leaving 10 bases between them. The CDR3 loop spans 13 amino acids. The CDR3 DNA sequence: TGTGCCAGCAGCTTAACTTTAGGGCCTGAAGCTTTCTTT. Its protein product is CASSLTLGPEAFF.

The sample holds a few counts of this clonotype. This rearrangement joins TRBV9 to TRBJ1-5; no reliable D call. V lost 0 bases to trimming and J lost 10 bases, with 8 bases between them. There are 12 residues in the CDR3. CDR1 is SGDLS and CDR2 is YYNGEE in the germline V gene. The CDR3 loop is CASSVGSGPQHF. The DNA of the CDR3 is TGTGCCAGCAGCGTAGGGTCTGGTCCCCAGCATTTT.